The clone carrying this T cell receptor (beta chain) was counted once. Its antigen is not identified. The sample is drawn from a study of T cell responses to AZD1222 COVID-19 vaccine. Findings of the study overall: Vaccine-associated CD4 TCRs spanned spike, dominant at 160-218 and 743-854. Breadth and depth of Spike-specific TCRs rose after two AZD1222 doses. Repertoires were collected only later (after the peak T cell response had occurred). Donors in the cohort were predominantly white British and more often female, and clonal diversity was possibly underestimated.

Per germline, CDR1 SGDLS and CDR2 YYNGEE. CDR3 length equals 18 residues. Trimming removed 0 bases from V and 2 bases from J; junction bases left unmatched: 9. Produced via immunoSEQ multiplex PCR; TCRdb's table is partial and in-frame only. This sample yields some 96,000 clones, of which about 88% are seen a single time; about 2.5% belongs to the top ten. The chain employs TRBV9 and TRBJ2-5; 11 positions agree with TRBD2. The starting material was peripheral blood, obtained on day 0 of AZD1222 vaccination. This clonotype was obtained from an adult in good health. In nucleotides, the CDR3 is TGTGCCAGCAGCGTAGGGACTGGGGGACTAGCGGTTCAAGAGACCCAGTACTTC. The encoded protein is CASSVGTGGLAVQETQYF.